This T cell receptor (beta chain) derives from a study of regulatory T cells in long-lasting Graves disease (dated by TCRdb to the early 2020s). About the full investigation: Patients with newly diagnosed Graves' disease had been on antithyroid drugs for under 3 months. A total of some 33 samples were covered by TCR sequencing, comprising approximately 13 persistent and around 20 newly diagnosed Graves' disease patients. The study was registered as a clinical trial and conducted in China. Peripheral blood TCR sequencing and RNA sequencing compared persistent Graves' disease patients with newly diagnosed Graves' disease patients. The paper's findings and limits, for the study overall: Persistent Graves' disease patients showed lower TCR Shannon entropy and fewer highly expanded clones than newly diagnosed patients, suggesting clonal expansion. Persistent patients shared more public clonotypes among themselves (fewer than 3,000) than newly diagnosed patients did (approximately 900). The study examined only peripheral blood because the primary lesion, thyroid tissue, could not be accessed. Persistent disease showed preferential use of TRBV28, TRBJ1-2 and TRBJ2-5, whereas newly diagnosed disease favored TRBV20-1 and TRBJ2-1. Only the TCR beta chain was sequenced and analyzed. As a limitation, the authors acknowledged that the small sample size may reduce accuracy.

Based on the germline V gene, the CDR1 and CDR2 sequences are SNHLY and FYNNEI. The CDR3 runs 11 amino acids, cysteine and phenylalanine included. Here the CDR3 DNA is all that survives: 33 bases in frame from base 1. Receptor amplification or capture employed multiplex PCR. TCRdb shows the sequencer as Illumina HiSeq 4000. iRepertoire HTBI primers and Arm-PCR amplification of CDR3 regions were used to construct TCR beta libraries. Before sequencing, the PCR products went through gel purification. The authors processed their data as follows. Gene usage analysis of CDR3 amino acid clonotypes relied on the 60 to 65 TRBV and 15 or so TRBJ segments identified across samples. Filtered high-quality paired reads were merged into contigs using COPE and FqMerger. Contigs were aligned with BLAST to IMGT TRBV, TRBD and TRBJ reference genes, and CDR3 was defined per IMGT. Any clonotype with a frequency above 0.1% was counted as a highly expanded clone. Repertoire diversity was measured by Shannon entropy, and V-J evenness by the Gini coefficient. Clonotypes shared by more than one individual were considered public. TCRdb reran the public reads through fastp at Q25 and MiXCR, keeping productive beta chains. Every CDR3 protein is listed once, alongside the most common genes and DNA of its rows. These V and J calls originate from TCRdb's pipeline instead of the authors' own analysis. The sample profile shows about 440,000 distinct CDR3 sequences; 15% of them were found once. The ten largest clonotypes hold 16% of the sample.

This clonotype was observed at least ten times. No antigen is known for it. An end of the junction differs from the germline gene, which may be a read error. The intended sense of this specimen's time point label: newly diagnosed GD, antithyroid drugs for less than 3 months. For both TCR sequencing and RNA sequencing, RNA was extracted from PBMCs in TRIzol. The diagnosis of Graves' disease was made according to American Thyroid Association guidelines. Patients were recruited from an endocrinology department in Xi'an, China. From each patient, 8 to 10 milliliters of peripheral blood was collected into an EDTA anticoagulant tube. Ficoll Paque Plus density gradient separation was used to isolate PBMCs, and no further T cell sorting was performed. An Agilent 2100 Bioanalyzer and agarose gel were used to check RNA quality, and a NanoDrop 2000 was used to measure RNA concentration. These data also featured in a second study, about T cells in Graves' hyperthyroidism and ophthalmopathy. According to the second study: Graves' hyperthyroidism was defined as stable when no progression to ophthalmopathy occurred over 18 months of follow-up. Hyperthyroidism patients were newly diagnosed, with disease duration under 2 months, and aged 18 to 65 years. Any patient with an uncontrolled infection, another autoimmune disease, pregnancy or lactation was excluded. Diagnoses were based on clinical symptoms, serum thyroxine and TRAb, thyroid ultrasound and orbital computed tomography. For the first round of RT-PCR on the TCR CDR3, the HTBI primer set was used together with the Qiagen OneStep RT-PCR kit. Most expanded thyroid clonotypes (frequency above 0.001) were also detected in blood, a finding suggesting that blood repertoires may reflect thyroid immune responses. A model built on a 13 V-J signature distinguished ophthalmopathy from stable hyperthyroidism, reaching 85% to 90% sensitivity and under 84% specificity in cross-validation and 80%/75% in testing. In validation, the model predicted progression to ophthalmopathy a median of 6.5 months before onset, with approximately 71% sensitivity and about 75% specificity. To identify TCR V-J signatures that set the groups apart, the researchers used a discovery cohort of more than 95 patients, made up of some 41 with Graves' ophthalmopathy and about 60 with stable Graves' hyperthyroidism. Prospective prediction of ophthalmopathy was tested in an independent validation cohort of some 20 hyperthyroidism patients and approximately 17 patients who later progressed to ophthalmopathy. For training and testing, the 110 or so patients in the discovery cohort were randomly divided in a 7:3 ratio. In roughly six Graves' hyperthyroidism patients, the study also compared T-cell repertoires from thyroid tissue with T-cell repertoires from blood. After blood sampling, hyperthyroidism patients were treated with methimazole at a starting dose of 30 mg daily, and ophthalmopathy patients were treated with high-dose intravenous methylprednisolone. The libraries were constructed in a second round of multiplex PCR and then size-selected and purified. The libraries were sequenced on an Illumina HiSeq2000 using paired-end 100 bp reads. Raw data were processed with SOAPnuke, discarding reads with adapters, uncalled bases, mean Phred below 15, or no exact constant-primer or identifier match. High-quality paired reads were merged with COPE v1.2.5, and unique nucleotide sequences were defined as clonotypes. MiTCR v1.1 was used to align clonotypes to the IMGT TRBV, TRBD and TRBJ reference segments. The analysis was restricted to V-J combinations with a frequency above 0.0001, which together covered around 99% of the repertoires. The TCS score was defined as the ratio of F50 (clonal expansion) to E x V (chaos), calculated using BLOSUM62-based TCRdist between CDR3 peptides within each V-J. Welch's t-statistics and random forest reduced roughly 500 V-J features to 10 to 15, which were used in a naive Bayes classifier (R e1071). No statistical method was used to fix the sample size in advance, and group allocation was not hidden from the investigators. The paper reports TCR Vbeta CDR3 sequencing of over 130 peripheral blood samples: 40 to 45 ophthalmopathy, fewer than 80 hyperthyroidism and around 17 progressor patients.

The sequence derives from a woman in her thirties with Graves disease. Donor details come from another sample of the same person, matched by shared clones. The chain joins TRBV2 to TRBJ2-7, and the D gene may be TRBD2, 5 bases matching. The sample here was peripheral blood mononuclear cells (PBMCs), taken at new diagnosis, from a patient treated with antithyroid drugs. The CDR3: CASSEGYEQYF. The DNA is as follows: TGCGCCAGCAGTGAGGGCTACGAGCAGTACTTC.